This T cell receptor (beta chain) originates from a study of blood T cell repertoires in COVID-19. Whole-study context: Donors in the United States, Italy and Spain gave samples during acute or convalescent COVID-19. From T cells, B-cell-depleted T cells, or PBMCs came the material, which was cDNA or gDNA.

TCRdb keeps only in-frame clones here, not all; method: immunoSEQ multiplex PCR. The table lists roughly 290,000 clones, around 87% of them singletons. Germline assignment: CDR1 LGHDT and CDR2 YNNKEL (reference sequence). CDR3 length: 14 residues. The V end lost 2 bases, the J end lost 4 bases, and 8 bases lay between the germline ends. This clonotype was sampled from a woman in her forties or fifties who had recovered from COVID-19. V and J are TRBV3-1 (or the pseudogene TRBV3-2) and TRBJ1-4; D gene uncertain. The sample taken for sequencing was peripheral blood. CDR3: CASSQTSRNEKLFF. The CDR3, as DNA: TGTGCCAGCAGCCAAACCAGTCGTAATGAAAAACTGTTTTTT.